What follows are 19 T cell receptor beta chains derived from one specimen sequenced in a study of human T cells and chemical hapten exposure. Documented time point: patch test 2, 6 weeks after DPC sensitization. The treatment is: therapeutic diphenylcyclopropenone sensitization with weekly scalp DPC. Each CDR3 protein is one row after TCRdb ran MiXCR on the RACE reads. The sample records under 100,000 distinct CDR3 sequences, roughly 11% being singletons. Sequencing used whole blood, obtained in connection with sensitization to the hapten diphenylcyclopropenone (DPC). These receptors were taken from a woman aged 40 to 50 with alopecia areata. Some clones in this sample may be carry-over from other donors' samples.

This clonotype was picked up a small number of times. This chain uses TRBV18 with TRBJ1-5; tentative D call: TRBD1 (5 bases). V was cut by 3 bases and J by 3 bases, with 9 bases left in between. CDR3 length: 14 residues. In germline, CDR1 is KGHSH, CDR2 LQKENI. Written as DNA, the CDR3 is TGTGCCAGCTCACCCGCGACAGACAATCAGCCCCAGCATTTT. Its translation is CASSPATDNQPQHF.

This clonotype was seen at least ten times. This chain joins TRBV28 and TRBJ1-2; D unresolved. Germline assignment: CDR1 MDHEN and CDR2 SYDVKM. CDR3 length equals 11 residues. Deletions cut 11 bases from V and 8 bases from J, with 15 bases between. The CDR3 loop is CAGYNGGGYTF. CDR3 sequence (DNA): TGTGCCGGATATAACGGCGGCGGCTACACCTTC.

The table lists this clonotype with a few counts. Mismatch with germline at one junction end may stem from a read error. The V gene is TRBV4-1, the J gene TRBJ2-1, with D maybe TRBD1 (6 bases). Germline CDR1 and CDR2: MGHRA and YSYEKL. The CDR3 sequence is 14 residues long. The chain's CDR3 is CASSQTPLTTPGVF. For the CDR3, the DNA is TGCGCCAGCAGCCAGACCCCCCTTACAACCCCAGGGGTCTTC.

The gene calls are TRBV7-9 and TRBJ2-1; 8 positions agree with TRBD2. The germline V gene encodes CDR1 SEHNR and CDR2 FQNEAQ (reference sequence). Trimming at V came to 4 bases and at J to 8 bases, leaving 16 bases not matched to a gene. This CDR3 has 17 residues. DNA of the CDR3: TGTGCCAGCAGCTCAAGCCCCCCGGGACTAGGTTTAGATGAGCAGTTCTTC. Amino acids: CASSSSPPGLGLDEQFF.

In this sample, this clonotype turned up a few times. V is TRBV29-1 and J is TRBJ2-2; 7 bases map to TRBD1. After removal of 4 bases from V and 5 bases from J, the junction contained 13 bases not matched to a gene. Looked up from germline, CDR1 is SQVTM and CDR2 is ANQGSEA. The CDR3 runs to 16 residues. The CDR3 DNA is TGCAGCGTTGTGGACCCCAAGAGACAGGGAACCGGGGAGCTGTTTTTT. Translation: CSVVDPKRQGTGELFF.

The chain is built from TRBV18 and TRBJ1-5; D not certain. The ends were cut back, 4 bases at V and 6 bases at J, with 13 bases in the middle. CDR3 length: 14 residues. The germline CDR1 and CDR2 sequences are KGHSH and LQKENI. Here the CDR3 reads CASSLTLSGQPQHF. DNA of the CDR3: TGTGCCAGCTCACTGACCTTGTCCGGTCAGCCCCAGCATTTT.

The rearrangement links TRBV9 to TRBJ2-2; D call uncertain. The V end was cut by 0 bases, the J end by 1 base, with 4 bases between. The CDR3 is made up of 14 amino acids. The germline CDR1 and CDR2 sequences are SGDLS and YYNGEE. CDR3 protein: CASSVGQNTGELFF. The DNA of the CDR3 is TGTGCCAGCAGCGTAGGACAGAACACCGGGGAGCTGTTTTTT.

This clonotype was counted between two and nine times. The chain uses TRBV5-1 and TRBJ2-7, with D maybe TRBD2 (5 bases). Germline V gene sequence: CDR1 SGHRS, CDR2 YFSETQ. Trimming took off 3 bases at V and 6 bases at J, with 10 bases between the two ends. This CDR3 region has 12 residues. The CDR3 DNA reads TGCGCCAGCAGCTACTCCGAGGGCGAGCAGTACTTC. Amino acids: CASSYSEGEQYF.

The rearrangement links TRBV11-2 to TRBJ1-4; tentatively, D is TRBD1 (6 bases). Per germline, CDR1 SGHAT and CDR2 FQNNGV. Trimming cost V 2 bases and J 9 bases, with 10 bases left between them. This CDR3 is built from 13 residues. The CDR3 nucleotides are TGTGCCAGCAGCTTACAGGGGAGGCAAAAACTGTTTTTT. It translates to CASSLQGRQKLFF.

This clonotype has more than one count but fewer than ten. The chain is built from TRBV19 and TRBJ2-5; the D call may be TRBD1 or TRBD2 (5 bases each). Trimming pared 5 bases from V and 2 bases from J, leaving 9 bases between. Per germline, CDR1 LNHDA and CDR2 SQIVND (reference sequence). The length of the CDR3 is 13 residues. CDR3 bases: TGTGCCAGTAGTGGGGACGTACAAGAGACCCAGTACTTC. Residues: CASSGDVQETQYF. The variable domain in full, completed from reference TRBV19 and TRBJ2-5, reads DGGITQSPKYLFRKEGQNVTLSCEQNLNHDAMYWYRQDPGQGLRLIYYSQIVNDFQKGDIAEGYSVSREKKESFPLTVTSAQKNPTAFYLCASSGDVQETQYFGPGTRLLVL.

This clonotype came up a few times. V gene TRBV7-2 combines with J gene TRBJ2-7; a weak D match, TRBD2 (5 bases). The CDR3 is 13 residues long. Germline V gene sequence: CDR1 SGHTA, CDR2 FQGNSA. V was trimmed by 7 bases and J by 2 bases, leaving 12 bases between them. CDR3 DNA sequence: TGTGCCAGCACCGACCCCGGGGCCTACGAGCAGTACTTC. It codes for CASTDPGAYEQYF.

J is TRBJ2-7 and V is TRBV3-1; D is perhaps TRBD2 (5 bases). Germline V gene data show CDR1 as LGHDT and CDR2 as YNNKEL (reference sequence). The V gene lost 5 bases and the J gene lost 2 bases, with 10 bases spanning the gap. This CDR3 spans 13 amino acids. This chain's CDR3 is CASSYREAYEQYF. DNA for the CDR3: TGTGCCAGCAGCTACCGGGAAGCCTACGAGCAGTACTTC.

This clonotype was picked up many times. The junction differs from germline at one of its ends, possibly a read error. CDR3 loop: CSVESPGRF. In DNA, the CDR3 is TGCAGCGTTGAGTCCCCTGGGAGGTTC. V usage is TRBV29-1 and J usage is TRBJ2-5; a weak D match, TRBD2 (6 bases). Germline CDR1 reads SQVTM; CDR2 reads ANQGSEA. This CDR3 contains 9 residues. The entire variable domain, with the rest obtained from reference TRBV29-1 and TRBJ2-5, is as follows: SAVISQKPSRDICQRGTSLTIQCQVDSQVTMMFWYRQQPGQSLTLIATANQGSEATYESGFVIDKFPISRPNLTFSTLTVSNMSPEDSSIYLCSVESPGRFGPGTRLLVL.

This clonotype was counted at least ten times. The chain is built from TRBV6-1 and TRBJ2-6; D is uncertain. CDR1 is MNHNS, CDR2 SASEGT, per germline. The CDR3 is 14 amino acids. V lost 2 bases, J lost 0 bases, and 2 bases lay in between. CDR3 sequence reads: CASSEYSGANVLTF. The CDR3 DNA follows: TGTGCCAGCAGTGAATACTCTGGGGCCAACGTCCTGACTTTC.

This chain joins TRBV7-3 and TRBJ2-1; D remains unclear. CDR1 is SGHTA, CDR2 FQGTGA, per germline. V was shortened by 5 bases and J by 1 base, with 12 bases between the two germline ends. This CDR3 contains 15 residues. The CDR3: CASSPGRSSYNEQFF. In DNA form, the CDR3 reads TGTGCCAGCAGCCCCGGCAGGTCTTCCTACAATGAGCAGTTCTTC.

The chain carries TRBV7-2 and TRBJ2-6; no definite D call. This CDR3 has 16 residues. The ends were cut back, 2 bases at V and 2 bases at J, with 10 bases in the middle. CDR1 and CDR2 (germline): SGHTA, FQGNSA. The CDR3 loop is CASSLRAGTGANVLTF. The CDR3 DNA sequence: TGTGCCAGCAGCTTAAGGGCAGGAACTGGGGCCAACGTCCTGACTTTC.

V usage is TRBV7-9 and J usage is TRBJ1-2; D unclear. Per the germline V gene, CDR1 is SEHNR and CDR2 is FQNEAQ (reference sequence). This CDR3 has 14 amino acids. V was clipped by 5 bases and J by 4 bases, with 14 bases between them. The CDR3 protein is CASSPTQISYGYTF. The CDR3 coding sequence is TGTGCCAGCAGCCCTACGCAGATCTCCTATGGCTACACCTTC.

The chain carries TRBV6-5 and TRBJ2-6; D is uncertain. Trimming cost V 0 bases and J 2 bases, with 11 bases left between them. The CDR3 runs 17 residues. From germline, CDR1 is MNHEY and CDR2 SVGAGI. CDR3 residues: CASSYSHRPPGANVLTF. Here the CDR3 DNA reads TGTGCCAGCAGTTACTCGCACCGACCGCCTGGGGCCAACGTCCTGACTTTC.

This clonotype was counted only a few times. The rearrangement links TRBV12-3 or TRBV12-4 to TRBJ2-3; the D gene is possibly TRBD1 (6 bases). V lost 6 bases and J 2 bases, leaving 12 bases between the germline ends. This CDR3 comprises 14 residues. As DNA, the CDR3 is TGTGCCAGCAGGGAGGACAGACCCACAGATACGCAGTATTTT. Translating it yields CASREDRPTDTQYF.